This T cell receptor beta chain was captured by sequencing in a study of control samples from healthy donors and cancer patients (TCRdb year 2020). Library preparation employed the immunoSEQ multiplex PCR assay. TCRdb retrieved this table from immuneACCESS and kept in-frame rearrangements only. Not all clones are present; in checked studies, unresolved V genes account for under half, and no reason is known for the remainder. The sample records fewer than 200,000 clones, 93% of which are singletons. Roughly 4.3% of the sample comes from the top ten. This clone has only one observation. Its specific antigen is unknown. No much larger clonotype is one base removed from it; base qualities were not supplied. Trimming accounts for 5 bases at V and 8 bases at J, while the number of junction bases matched to no gene is 4. CDR1 SEHNR and CDR2 FQNEAQ are derived from the germline V gene (reference sequence). Its CDR3 holds 14 amino acids, cysteine through phenylalanine. Only the CDR3 DNA stays, 42 bases, in frame from base 1.

Material: blood. The receptor comes from a woman aged 60-70 years in good health. The sequence links TRBV7-9 to TRBJ2-1; 12 bases in the junction line up with TRBD2. The DNA sequence is given as TGTGCCAGCAGCCGACTAGCGGGGGCCTATGAGCAGTTCTTC. The encoded protein is CASSRLAGAYEQFF.